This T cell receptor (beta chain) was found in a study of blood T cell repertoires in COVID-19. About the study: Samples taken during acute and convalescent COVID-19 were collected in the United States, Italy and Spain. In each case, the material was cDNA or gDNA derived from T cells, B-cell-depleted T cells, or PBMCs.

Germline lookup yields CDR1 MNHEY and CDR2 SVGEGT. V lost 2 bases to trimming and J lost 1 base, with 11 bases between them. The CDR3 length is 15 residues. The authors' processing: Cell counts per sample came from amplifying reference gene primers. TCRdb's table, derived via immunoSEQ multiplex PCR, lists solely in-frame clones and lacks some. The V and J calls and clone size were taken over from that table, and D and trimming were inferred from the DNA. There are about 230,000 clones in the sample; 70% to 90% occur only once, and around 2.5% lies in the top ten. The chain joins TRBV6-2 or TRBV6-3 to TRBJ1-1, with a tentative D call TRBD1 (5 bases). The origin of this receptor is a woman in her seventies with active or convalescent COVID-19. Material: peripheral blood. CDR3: CASSYRGTWNTEAFF. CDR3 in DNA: TGTGCCAGCAGTTACCGTGGGACTTGGAACACTGAAGCTTTCTTT.